The T cell receptor beta chain described here comes from a study of cytomegalovirus exposure and HLA in healthy donors. Study-wide results and limits: For most TCR sequences rarity was the rule, although some public TCRs occurred in many donors.

On this clone: What it recognizes is unknown.

Germline CDR1 reads MGHRA; CDR2 reads YSYEKL. V was trimmed by 4 bases and J by 4 bases, leaving 21 bases between them. The CDR3 consists of 17 residues. Primers: 60 Vbeta forward and 13 Jbeta reverse. Per the original data handling: Roughly 10 million shared chains were among around 78 million unique TCR beta chains counted in a later analysis. The protocol was immunoSEQ multiplex PCR, while the TCRdb copy is restricted to in-frame clones and leaves out a portion. The V and J calls and the clone size are those of that table, but D and trimming were determined from the DNA. This sample lists approximately 45,000 clones; its ten largest clones have around a sixth. These donors, healthy bone marrow donors, were studied. At collection, donors were nominally healthy, but unrecorded immune exposures were probable.

The TCR comes from a male donor in good health and CMV-seronegative. This chain joins TRBV4-1 and TRBJ2-3; D is unresolved. The material sequenced was PBMCs. The CDR3 loop reads CASSRISAVLKADTQYF. Written as DNA, the CDR3 is TGCGCCAGCAGCCGAATCTCGGCGGTCCTAAAGGCAGATACGCAGTATTTT.